Shown below are 32 T cell receptor beta chains from a single sample sequenced in a study of blood T cell repertoires in COVID-19. The table came from immunoSEQ multiplex PCR; TCRdb's copy has only in-frame clones and leaves some out. The sample has under 300,000 clones; approximately 90% are singletons. What was sequenced was PBMCs or T cells enriched from blood (not recorded which). Receptors were obtained from a woman aged 18-30 years who had recovered from COVID-19.

This clone has a single count. The chain carries TRBV6-5 and TRBJ2-3; a possible D gene is TRBD2 (5 bases). Germline V gene data show CDR1 as MNHEY and CDR2 as SVGAGI. The V and J ends lost 6 bases and 4 bases respectively, with 8 bases between them. CDR3 size: 12 residues. The CDR3 loop is CASRIGADTQYF. CDR3 nucleotides: TGTGCCAGCAGAATCGGGGCAGATACGCAGTATTTT.

The V call is TRBV7-9, the J call TRBJ2-3, with unresolved D. V was cut by 1 base and J by 0 bases, with 17 bases left in between. The CDR3 loop spans 18 amino acids. Germline V gene sequence: CDR1 SEHNR, CDR2 FQNEAQ (reference sequence). Here the CDR3 reads CASSLDFGADTSTDTQYF. The CDR3 DNA is TGTGCCAGCAGCTTAGATTTTGGCGCGGATACTAGCACAGATACGCAGTATTTT. The entire variable domain, with the rest obtained from reference TRBV7-9 and TRBJ2-3, is as follows: DTGVSQNPRHKITKRGQNVTFRCDPISEHNRLYWYRQTLGQGPEFLTYFQNEAQLEKSRLLSDRFSAERPKGSFSTLEIQRTEQGDSAMYLCASSLDFGADTSTDTQYFGPGTRLTVL.

The chain couples TRBV11-3 to TRBJ2-1, with 9 nucleotides matching TRBD2. Trimming cost V 3 bases and J 8 bases; bases outside gene matches: 8. The CDR3 sequence is 15 residues long. Germline CDR1 and CDR2: SGHNT and YENEEA. CDR3 loop: CASSLSLAGEDEQFF. CDR3 nucleotides: TGTGCCAGCAGCTTGTCATTAGCGGGGGAGGATGAGCAGTTCTTC.

The chain combines TRBV28 with TRBJ2-1; D not certain. Germline V gene lookup returns CDR1 MDHEN and CDR2 SYDVKM. V was cut by 8 bases and J by 7 bases, with 15 bases left in between. CDR3 size: 13 residues. The CDR3 coding sequence is TGTGCCAGCGGCCCACCGCCGCCAAATGAGCAGTTCTTC. As protein: CASGPPPPNEQFF.

The rearrangement uses TRBV7-8 and TRBJ1-1; no clear D. There are 17 residues in the CDR3. Deletions cut 5 bases from V and 0 bases from J, with 19 bases between. CDR1 SGHVS and CDR2 FQNEAQ come from the germline V gene. This chain's CDR3 is CASSPTSSTFMNTEAFF. DNA of the CDR3: TGTGCCAGCAGCCCCACTTCCTCGACATTCATGAACACTGAAGCTTTCTTT.

V is TRBV6-1 and J is TRBJ2-3; 9 nucleotides align to TRBD1. Per germline, CDR1 MNHNS and CDR2 SASEGT. J was trimmed by 3 bases and V by 2 bases; bases with no gene match: 9. This CDR3 region has 17 residues. The CDR3 here is CASSELQDRGFTDTQYF. The CDR3 DNA is TGTGCCAGCAGTGAACTCCAGGACAGGGGTTTTACAGATACGCAGTATTTT.

This chain links TRBV5-4 with TRBJ2-3; 11 nucleotides agree with TRBD2. This CDR3 region has 16 residues. Trimming at V came to 3 bases and at J to 0 bases, leaving 3 bases not matched to a gene. Germline-derived CDR1 and CDR2 are SGHNT and YYREEE (reference sequence). CDR3 protein: CASSSGLAASTDTQYF. The CDR3 DNA is TGTGCCAGCAGCTCGGGACTAGCGGCTAGCACAGATACGCAGTATTTT.

The chain carries TRBV5-1 and TRBJ1-2; no firm D call. Germline V gene data show CDR1 as SGHRS and CDR2 as YFSETQ. V gave up 0 bases and J gave up 6 bases, with 6 bases separating them. This CDR3 comprises 12 residues. As DNA, the CDR3 is TGCGCCAGCAGCTTGGTCGGGGATGGCTACACCTTC. Translation: CASSLVGDGYTF.

The rearrangement joins TRBV2 to TRBJ1-5, with D uncertain. The germline V and J ends were trimmed by 0 bases and 5 bases, with 11 bases remaining between them. CDR1 SNHLY and CDR2 FYNNEI come from the germline V gene. The CDR3 has 15 amino acids. This CDR3 reads CASSEALEGDQPQHF. CDR3 nucleotides: TGTGCCAGCAGTGAAGCGCTTGAGGGTGATCAGCCCCAGCATTTT.

V and J are TRBV7-8 and TRBJ2-1, with D possibly matching TRBD2 (5 bases). The CDR3 has 13 residues. Trimming removed 4 bases at V and 6 bases at J, with 10 bases between. Per the germline V gene, CDR1 is SGHVS and CDR2 is FQNEAQ. CDR3 bases: TGTGCCAGCAGCTCTAGCCGAATCAATGAGCAGTTCTTC. As protein: CASSSSRINEQFF. The full variable domain, rest sourced from reference TRBV7-8 and TRBJ2-1, is GAGVSQSPRYKVAKRGQDVALRCDPISGHVSLFWYQQALGQGPEFLTYFQNEAQLDKSGLPSDRFFAERPEGSVSTLKIQRTQQEDSAVYLCASSSSRINEQFFGPGTRLTVL.

V gene TRBV5-1 combines with J gene TRBJ2-1; D is uncertain. CDR1 SGHRS and CDR2 YFSETQ come from the germline V gene. The germline V and J ends were trimmed by 0 bases and 4 bases, with 11 bases remaining between them. This CDR3 has 15 residues. The CDR3 here is CASSLGGVLYNEQFF. CDR3 bases: TGCGCCAGCAGCTTGGGAGGAGTTCTTTACAATGAGCAGTTCTTC.

The gene calls are TRBV3-1 (or the pseudogene TRBV3-2) and TRBJ1-4; no firm D call. Deletions cut 4 bases from V and 0 bases from J, with 18 bases between. CDR1 and CDR2 (germline): LGHDT, YNNKEL (reference sequence). This CDR3 contains 18 residues. This CDR3 is CASSPNSPLIPTNEKLFF. For the CDR3, the DNA is TGTGCCAGCAGCCCCAACTCGCCCCTGATCCCAACTAATGAAAAACTGTTTTTT.

This clone was detected only a few times. The chain uses TRBV5-1 and TRBJ1-4, with D possibly TRBD1 on 5 matching bases. Deletions cut 5 bases from V and 7 bases from J, with 15 bases between. Germline V gives CDR1 SGHRS, CDR2 YFSETQ. The CDR3 sequence is 14 residues long. CDR3 sequence (DNA): TGCGCCAGCAGTCCGGGGGTGAGGGTTGAAAAACTGTTTTTT. Translating it yields CASSPGVRVEKLFF. Combining the CDR3 with reference TRBV5-1 and TRBJ1-4 gives the whole variable domain KAGVTQTPRYLIKTRGQQVTLSCSPISGHRSVSWYQQTPGQGLQFLFEYFSETQRNKGNFPGRFSGRQFSNSRSEMNVSTLELGDSALYLCASSPGVRVEKLFFGSGTQLSVL.

The V call is TRBV27, the J call TRBJ2-1, with 8 bases fitting TRBD2. The CDR3 extends over 14 amino acids. Germline CDR1 reads MNHEY; CDR2 reads SMNVEV (reference sequence). The J segment lost 16 bases and the V segment lost 5 bases, leaving 16 bases of the junction unmatched. The CDR3 bases are TGTGCCAGCAGTGGGGGGCTGGGCGGGGGGACTCACTTCTTC. This translates into CASSGGLGGGTHFF.

The rearrangement links TRBV11-2 to TRBJ1-3; possibly TRBD1 for D (5 bases). CDR1 and CDR2 (germline): SGHAT, FQNNGV. V was pared by 5 bases and J by 1 base, with 12 bases between. This CDR3 contains 15 residues. The CDR3 bases are TGTGCCAGCAGCCCCCGGGGGACGTCTGGAAACACCATATATTTT. This codes for CASSPRGTSGNTIYF.

This clone was seen only once. This chain connects TRBV27 to TRBJ2-1; TRBD1 aligns across 11 bases. Germline CDR1 MNHEY, CDR2 SMNVEV (reference sequence). Losses at the gene ends were 4 bases for V and 7 bases for J; bases not matched to a gene: 6. This CDR3 comprises 15 residues. CDR3 sequence (DNA): TGTGCCAGCAGTTGGACCGGACAGGGGGCTAATGAGCAGTTCTTC. This translates into CASSWTGQGANEQFF.

The CDR3 loop is CASSQGAGANVLTF. The DNA for the CDR3 is TGCGCCAGCAGCCAAGGGGCCGGGGCCAACGTCCTGACTTTC. The V and J genes are TRBV4-1 and TRBJ2-6; D gene uncertain. CDR1 and CDR2 (germline): MGHRA, YSYEKL. V dropped 1 base and J dropped 4 bases, with 5 bases sitting between them. The CDR3 loop spans 14 amino acids.

In nucleotides, the CDR3 is TGTGCCAGCAGGGACTCCTCAAGTCGCATTCAGTACTTC. Its translation is CASRDSSSRIQYF. The rearrangement uses TRBV6-5 and TRBJ2-4, with D possibly matching TRBD2 (5 bases). The CDR3 has 13 residues. Germline-derived CDR1 and CDR2 are MNHEY and SVGAGI. With 6 bases removed from V and 9 bases from J, the gap between germline ends came to 15 bases.

The J gene is TRBJ2-7, the V gene TRBV5-1; the match to TRBD1 covers 8 bases. Germline V CDR1 and CDR2: SGHRS, YFSETQ. CDR3 length: 16 residues. The V gene end was trimmed by 5 bases and the J gene end by 9 bases; junction bases not matched to a gene: 19. The CDR3 DNA reads as TGCGCCAGCAGATTATACCCGGGACAGGATAACATAGGGCAGTACTTC. It is translated as CASRLYPGQDNIGQYF.

The V call is TRBV29-1, the J call TRBJ1-2, with no clear D. The germline V and J ends were trimmed by 6 bases and 5 bases, with 16 bases remaining between them. Germline CDR1 is SQVTM and CDR2 is ANQGSEA. The CDR3 is 13 residues long. CDR3 residues: CSVRTSTFYGYTF. In nucleotides, the CDR3 is TGCAGCGTCCGAACAAGTACCTTTTATGGCTACACCTTC. Using reference TRBV29-1 and TRBJ1-2 for the parts outside the CDR3, the full variable domain is SAVISQKPSRDICQRGTSLTIQCQVDSQVTMMFWYRQQPGQSLTLIATANQGSEATYESGFVIDKFPISRPNLTFSTLTVSNMSPEDSSIYLCSVRTSTFYGYTFGSGTRLTVV.

The chain combines TRBV28 with TRBJ1-5, with 9 bases identical to TRBD1. V lost 2 bases and J lost 6; bases outside the gene matches: 8. This CDR3 has 16 residues. Per the germline V gene, CDR1 is MDHEN and CDR2 is SYDVKM. CDR3 coding DNA: TGTGCCAGCAGTTTACATTCGGGACAGGGCTTTCAGCCCCAGCATTTT. It specifies CASSLHSGQGFQPQHF.

The gene calls are TRBV29-1 and TRBJ1-2; D possibly corresponds to TRBD1 (5 bases). This CDR3 is built from 14 residues. Trimming took 3 bases from V and 3 from J, leaving 14 bases between them. The germline V gene has CDR1 SQVTM and CDR2 ANQGSEA. CDR3 DNA sequence: TGCAGCGTTGATTCCAGGGCCCCCCACTATGGCTACACCTTC. It translates to CSVDSRAPHYGYTF.

This sequence joins TRBV2 and TRBJ1-1, with 9 bases lining up with TRBD1. In germline, CDR1 is SNHLY, CDR2 FYNNEI. The CDR3 totals 16 residues. The junction had 6 bases not matched to a gene; V was cut back by 3 bases and J by 1 base. CDR3 DNA sequence: TGTGCCAGCAGTGAGGTACAGGGGGCGGGGAACACTGAAGCTTTCTTT. It yields the protein CASSEVQGAGNTEAFF.

The chain recombines TRBV18 with TRBJ1-1; no firm D call. Per germline, CDR1 KGHSH and CDR2 LQKENI. This CDR3 is 14 amino acids long. V lost 5 bases and J lost 5, with 15 bases in between. The CDR3 spells CASSLRARDTEAFF. The CDR3 region has the DNA TGTGCCAGCTCATTGCGCGCGAGGGATACTGAAGCTTTCTTT.

This rearrangement joins TRBV27 to TRBJ1-2, with 7 bases aligning to TRBD1. CDR3 length: 14 amino acids. V lost 5 bases and J lost 4; bases outside the gene matches: 7. Germline V gene sequence: CDR1 MNHEY, CDR2 SMNVEV (reference sequence). CDR3 residues: CASSRQTGPYGYTF. CDR3 nucleotides: TGTGCCAGCAGTAGACAGACAGGGCCCTATGGCTACACCTTC.

This chain uses TRBV19 with TRBJ2-7; a weak D match, TRBD1 (5 bases). CDR1 is LNHDA and CDR2 is SQIVND in the germline V gene (reference sequence). Trimming pared 5 bases from V and 2 bases from J, leaving 16 bases between. The CDR3 loop spans 15 amino acids. As DNA, the CDR3 is TGTGCCAGTAGTCTCGTTGGGGCAGCAGCCTACGAGCAGTACTTC. It translates to CASSLVGAAAYEQYF.

This clone was counted only a few times. The V gene is TRBV28, the J gene TRBJ1-2; 8 positions agree with TRBD1. This CDR3 comprises 14 residues. Germline CDR1 MDHEN, CDR2 SYDVKM. J gave up 7 bases and V 5 bases, and 9 bases lay outside the gene matches. The CDR3 sequence: CASSPQDRVGGYTF. The CDR3 DNA reads TGTGCCAGCAGTCCGCAGGACAGGGTGGGTGGCTACACCTTC.

This clone has only one observation. The chain recombines TRBV21-1 with TRBJ2-7; the table gives TRBD1 as D, unverified against the DNA. TRBV21-1 is a pseudogene. This CDR3 comprises 15 residues. CDR3 coding DNA: TGTGCCAGCAGCAAAGACAGCTCCCCTTCCTACGAGCAGTACTTC. Encoded protein: CASSKDSSPSYEQYF.

The V gene is TRBV30, the J gene TRBJ1-4; 8 positions agree with TRBD1. CDR1 and CDR2 (germline): GTSNPN, SVGIG (reference sequence). The ends lost 1 base at V and 8 bases at J; junction bases unmatched: 6. The CDR3 extends over 14 amino acids. The CDR3 protein is CAWSGTGLGEKLFF. The DNA of the CDR3 is TGTGCCTGGAGTGGGACAGGGTTAGGAGAAAAACTGTTTTTT.

This rearrangement joins TRBV7-3 to TRBJ2-2; D may be TRBD1 (6 bases). The germline CDR1 and CDR2 sequences are SGHTA and FQGTGA. The CDR3 totals 14 residues. V was pared by 3 bases and J by 2 bases, with 7 bases between. CDR3 sequence (DNA): TGTGCCAGCAGCTTGGGACAAAACACCGGGGAGCTGTTTTTT. Its protein product is CASSLGQNTGELFF.

In the case of this clone: Other DNA sequences of this sample code for an identical CDR3. The rearrangement uses TRBV14 and TRBJ2-7, with D possibly matching TRBD1 (6 bases). CDR1 and CDR2 from the germline V gene are SGHDN and FVKESK. The CDR3 has 15 amino acids. Trimming took off 0 bases at V and 4 bases at J, with 13 bases between the two ends. The CDR3 DNA reads as TGTGCCAGCAGCCAAGAAACAGGGTCGGCTTACGAGCAGTACTTC. This codes for CASSQETGSAYEQYF.

This chain joins TRBV5-1 and TRBJ1-2, with a tentative D call TRBD1 (5 bases). Germline V gene data show CDR1 as SGHRS and CDR2 as YFSETQ. The CDR3 loop spans 15 amino acids. Deletions cut 1 base from V and 1 base from J, with 11 bases between. CDR3 bases: TGCGCCAGCAGCTTGCGGGGGGAACGTAACTATGGCTACACCTTC. This encodes CASSLRGERNYGYTF.